The rows below give T cell receptor beta chains drawn from one sample of a study of cytomegalovirus exposure and HLA in healthy donors. The data were produced by immunoSEQ multiplex PCR, yet TCRdb's version contains in-frame clones alone and is incomplete. The table lists 170,000 or so clones, around 82% of them singletons. Sequencing used PBMCs. These receptors came from a man between 60 and 75 years old in good health and CMV-seronegative. Both conserved end residues are part of each CDR3. D genes are given only for firm matches. Only part of the rows carry a size: once, few, many, or a class if the clone is expanded.

>-|TRBJ1-6|-|TRBV13
TGTGCCAGCAGCTTAAGGGGCTTTCTGGGATCACCCCTCCACTTT
CASSLRGFLGSPLHF
>-|TRBJ2-1|TRBD2|TRBV18
TGTGCCAGCTCCTGGACTAGCGGAGAGAACAATGAGCAGTTCTTC
CASSWTSGENNEQFF
>-|TRBJ2-7|TRBD1|TRBV13
TGTGCCAGCAGCTTGGCGGGACAGGGTTCCTACGAGCAGTACTTC
CASSLAGQGSYEQYF
>few|TRBJ2-7|TRBD2|TRBV11-1
TGTGCCAGCAGCCGTTCTTGGGCTAGCGGGAGTCGTCGGTCCGACGAGCAGTACTTC
CASSRSWASGSRRSDEQYF
>-|TRBJ2-7|-|TRBV7-3
TGTGCCAGCAGCTTAATCAGCTCCTACGAGCAGTACTTC
CASSLISSYEQYF
>-|TRBJ2-3|-|TRBV5-4
TGTGCCAGCAGCATCGCACCGGCAGATACGCAGTATTTT
CASSIAPADTQYF
>-|TRBJ2-7|TRBD2|TRBV7-9
TGTGCCAGCAGCTTAGGGGGAGGGTTTTCCGAGCAGTACTTC
CASSLGGGFSEQYF
>-|TRBJ2-7|TRBD2|TRBV7-2
TGTGCCAGCAACACGCTAGCGGGATGCGAGCAGTACTTC
CASNTLAGCEQYF
>once|TRBJ2-7|-|TRBV28
TGTGCCAGCAGTCCCCGGGACATCTCCTCCTACGAGCAGTACTTC
CASSPRDISSYEQYF
>-|TRBJ1-1|-|TRBV21-1
TGTGCCGGCCTTGGGCAGGGGGCGTTGAACACTGAAGCTTTCTTT
CAGLGQGALNTEAFF
>-|TRBJ1-5|-|TRBV19
TGTGCCAGTAGTCCCGGACAGATACTTGATCAGCCCCAGCATTTT
CASSPGQILDQPQHF
>-|TRBJ1-4|-|TRBV5-1
TGCGCCAGCAGCCCGAGGTGGGTCGGGGAAAAACTGTTTTTT
CASSPRWVGEKLFF
>-|TRBJ2-1|-|TRBV7-9
TGTGCCAGCAGCTTGGTCAGGGGTCTCAATGAGCAGTTCTTC
CASSLVRGLNEQFF
>once|TRBJ1-6|-|TRBV5-1
TGCGCCAGCAGCTTGGACAGCCCATATAATTCACCCCTCCACTTT
CASSLDSPYNSPLHF
>-|TRBJ1-1|-|TRBV7-9
TGTGCCAGCAGCTTAGCCCAAGTGGGAGGGGGGAAGGGAGACACTGAAGCTTTCTTT
CASSLAQVGGGKGDTEAFF
>once|TRBJ1-3|-|TRBV29-1
TGCAGCGTAGCGGGACGGCAGACTGGAAACACCATATATTTT
CSVAGRQTGNTIYF
>-|TRBJ2-7|TRBD1|TRBV18
TGTGCCAGCTCACCCGACAGGGGGAGCTCCTACGAGCAGTACTTC
CASSPDRGSSYEQYF
>once|TRBJ2-1|TRBD2|TRBV9
TGTGCCAGCAGCGTAGTCCCTATACTAGCGGGGAGGGGCAATGAGCAGTTCTTC
CASSVVPILAGRGNEQFF
>-|TRBJ2-2|TRBD1|TRBV2
TGTGCCAGCAGTGAATCAAGACAGGGAATAACCGGGGAGCTGTTTTTT
CASSESRQGITGELFF
>-|TRBJ2-5|-|TRBV20-1
TGCAGTGTAATCCCTGAGGAGACCCAGTACTTC
CSVIPEETQYF
>-|TRBJ1-2|-|TRBV6-1
TGTGCCAGCAGTGAATCTCAGGGAATAAACTATGGCTACACCTTC
CASSESQGINYGYTF
>once|TRBJ1-5|TRBD1|TRBV7-8
TGTGCCAGCAGCTTAGAGGACAGGGTCGCGGGTAGCAATCAGCCCCAGCATTTT
CASSLEDRVAGSNQPQHF
>-|TRBJ2-5|-|TRBV5-1
TGCGCCAGCAGCCCACAGGCCTCGGGAGAGACCCAGTACTTC
CASSPQASGETQYF
>-|TRBJ1-4|-|TRBV7-9
TGTGCCAGCAGTTTTAGCGGGCGGACTGCTGAAAAACTGTTTTTT
CASSFSGRTAEKLFF
>-|TRBJ2-2|TRBD1|TRBV28
TGTGCCAGCAGCACCACTTACCGGGACAGGGAAGAGCTGTTTTTT
CASSTTYRDREELFF
>-|TRBJ2-2|-|TRBV6-1
TGTGCCAGCACCGAGCAGGGCACCGGGGAGCTGTTTTTT
CASTEQGTGELFF
>-|TRBJ2-1|TRBD1|TRBV29-1
TGCAGCGTTGAGCTCACAGGGGCGGATGAGCAGTTCTTC
CSVELTGADEQFF
>-|TRBJ2-2|-|TRBV25-1
TGTGCCAGCAGTTACAGGGCCGGGGAGCTGTTTTTT
CASSYRAGELFF
>-|TRBJ1-2|-|TRBV30
TGTGCCTGGATCGGGGCGGGGTATGGCTACACCTTC
CAWIGAGYGYTF
>few|TRBJ1-1|-|TRBV6-5
TGTGCCAGCCGCACATCCAGGAACACTGAAGCTTTCTTT
CASRTSRNTEAFF
>-|TRBJ2-2|-|TRBV28
TGTGCCATCAAAAGTGGATATAGGGAGGTCGGGGAGCTGTTTTTT
CAIKSGYREVGELFF
>-|TRBJ2-2|-|TRBV5-4
TGTGCCAGCAGCCCTCCCAACACCGGGGAGCTGTTTTTT
CASSPPNTGELFF
>-|TRBJ2-7|TRBD2|TRBV2
TGTGCCAGCAGTGAGGTCGGGGGGGCCTCCGAGCAGTACTTC
CASSEVGGASEQYF
>-|TRBJ2-1|-|TRBV7-2
TGTGCCAGCAGCTTATTGGGTAGGGGCGGAAGTGAGCAGTTCTTC
CASSLLGRGGSEQFF
>-|TRBJ1-1|-|TRBV5-8
TGTGCCAGCAGTCCGGCGGAGAACACTGAAGCTTTTTTT
CASSPAENTEAFF
>-|TRBJ2-1|TRBD1|TRBV10-3
TGTGCCAGCAATACCGGGACAGGATACAATGAGCAGTTCTTC
CASNTGTGYNEQFF
>-|TRBJ1-3|-|TRBV2
TGTGCCAGCAGTGGACTCTACCAAGGAAACACCATATATTTT
CASSGLYQGNTIYF
>-|TRBJ1-2|-|TRBV4-2
TGTGCCAGCAGCCAAGATCGGGGGGGACGGAGCGGCTACACCTTC
CASSQDRGGRSGYTF
>-|TRBJ2-5|-|TRBV19
TGTGCCAGTAGTATGGATGAAGGGGCGCAGTACTTC
CASSMDEGAQYF
>-|TRBJ2-3|-|TRBV4-3
TGCGCCAGCAGCCAAGACGTGGGCGATACGCAGTATTTT
CASSQDVGDTQYF
>-|TRBJ1-5|TRBD1|TRBV5-6
TGTGCCAGCAGCTCCGGGACAGCATATAGCAATCAGCCCCAGCATTTT
CASSSGTAYSNQPQHF
>-|TRBJ2-3|TRBD2|TRBV7-7
TGTGCCAGCAGCTACCCGCGTGGACTAGCGGGAGGGCCTCAGGCCCGCACAGATACGCAGTATTTT
CASSYPRGLAGGPQARTDTQYF
>-|TRBJ1-1|-|TRBV6-1
TGTGCCAGCAGTGAGCCCCTATCGGGCGGGGGGAACACTGAAGCTTTCTTT
CASSEPLSGGGNTEAFF
>-|TRBJ1-1|-|TRBV5-6
TGTGCCAGCAGCTTGTCTCCCGTGGGGGCGAACACTGAAGCTTTCTTT
CASSLSPVGANTEAFF
>once|TRBJ1-1|-|TRBV19
TGTGCCAGTACCTACTCTGGGGGGGACTTTGAAGCTTTCTTT
CASTYSGGDFEAFF